One and the same sample provided the 19 T cell receptor beta chains below, sequenced in a study of blood T cell repertoires in COVID-19 (dated by TCRdb to the early 2020s). Libraries were constructed by the immunoSEQ multiplex PCR assay. The immuneACCESS repertoire file appears here via TCRdb, limited to in-frame rearrangements. These files lack a portion of the clones; in checked studies, under half of the deficit traces to unresolved V genes, and the cause of the others is not known. Here the sample has about 66,000 clones; under 90% occur a single time. Together, the top ten hold approximately 1.5% of the sample. The sample taken for sequencing was peripheral blood. These receptors all come from a man aged 55 to 70 with acute or convalescent COVID-19.

The rearrangement links TRBV29-1 to TRBJ1-2; a possible D gene is TRBD1 (6 bases). This CDR3 contains 16 residues. CDR1 and CDR2 (germline): SQVTM, ANQGSEA. V shed 5 bases and J shed 0 bases, with 19 bases lying between them. DNA for the CDR3: TGCAGCGTTTGGGAACAGGGATCACTAGCTAACTATGGCTACACCTTC. Amino acid sequence: CSVWEQGSLANYGYTF.

The chain combines TRBV27 with TRBJ2-1; 10 nucleotides align to TRBD2. There are 15 residues in the CDR3. The junction had 9 bases not matched to a gene; V was cut back by 5 bases and J by 8 bases. Germline V gene data show CDR1 as MNHEY and CDR2 as SMNVEV (reference sequence). CDR3 nucleotide sequence: TGTGCCAGCAGTCCAGAGCGGGGGGGCCGAGATGAGCAGTTCTTC. This sequence encodes CASSPERGGRDEQFF.

The CDR3 sequence is CASSFDGQGELFF. DNA of the CDR3: TGCGCCAGCAGTTTCGACGGACAGGGGGAGCTGTTTTTT. The chain links TRBV5-1 to TRBJ2-2, with D maybe TRBD1 (6 bases). The germline gives CDR1 SGHRS, CDR2 YFSETQ. Trimming pared 5 bases from V and 8 bases from J, leaving 13 bases between. This CDR3 has 13 residues.

The chain uses TRBV30 and TRBJ1-1, with TRBD1 identical over 8 bases. Germline CDR1 and CDR2: GTSNPN and SVGIG (reference sequence). Trimming at V came to 2 bases and at J to 1 base, leaving 9 bases not matched to a gene. This CDR3 region has 16 residues. CDR3 protein: CAWSLWAGGKNTEAFF. CDR3 sequence (DNA): TGTGCCTGGAGTTTATGGGCAGGGGGCAAGAACACTGAAGCTTTCTTT.

In DNA form, the CDR3 reads TGTGCCAGCAGCAGGAGGGGGCCGGGCACTGAAGCTTTCTTT. Translation gives CASSRRGPGTEAFF. The chain carries TRBV7-8 and TRBJ1-1; 7 bases map to TRBD1. The CDR3 is 14 residues long. V trimming: 5 bases; J trimming: 4 bases; junction bases outside the gene matches: 7. Germline-derived CDR1 and CDR2 are SGHVS and FQNEAQ. The variable domain in full, completed from reference TRBV7-8 and TRBJ1-1, reads GAGVSQSPRYKVAKRGQDVALRCDPISGHVSLFWYQQALGQGPEFLTYFQNEAQLDKSGLPSDRFFAERPEGSVSTLKIQRTQQEDSAVYLCASSRRGPGTEAFFGQGTRLTVV.

The CDR3 DNA sequence: TGTGCCAGCAGCTCTCAGGGGGGATCATCTGGAAACACCATATATTTT. As protein: CASSSQGGSSGNTIYF. The chain carries TRBV7-3 and TRBJ1-3; 7 positions match TRBD1. V shed 4 bases, J shed 1 base, and the junction held 7 bases outside the gene matches. Germline V gene sequence: CDR1 SGHTA, CDR2 FQGTGA. The CDR3 totals 16 residues.

The CDR3 here is CASKLSATRAGQNTEAFF. The CDR3 DNA follows: TGCGCCAGCAAACTCTCGGCGACCAGGGCAGGGCAGAACACTGAAGCTTTCTTT. The gene calls are TRBV5-1 and TRBJ1-1, with D maybe TRBD1 (5 bases). V dropped 6 bases and J dropped 1 base, with 25 bases sitting between them. CDR3 size: 18 residues. The germline gives CDR1 SGHRS, CDR2 YFSETQ.

The chain couples TRBV6-5 to TRBJ1-5; D ambiguous. The CDR3 sequence is 15 residues long. Trimming took 6 bases from V and 7 from J, leaving 19 bases between them. Per the germline V gene, CDR1 is MNHEY and CDR2 is SVGAGI. The CDR3 here is CASSQLGTGSQPQHF. CDR3 coding DNA: TGTGCCAGCAGCCAATTGGGAACGGGGAGCCAGCCCCAGCATTTT.

This chain joins TRBV25-1 and TRBJ1-2; D unclear. There are 16 residues in the CDR3. The ends were cut back, 1 base at V and 4 bases at J, with 16 bases in the middle. The germline gives CDR1 MGHDK, CDR2 SYGVNS. DNA for the CDR3: TGTGCCAGCAGTGAATCGGGTGCCTCGACCCTCTATGGCTACACCTTC. Amino acid sequence: CASSESGASTLYGYTF.

The table lists this clone with a few counts. This chain links TRBV5-1 with TRBJ1-2, with 9 positions matching TRBD1. CDR3 length: 15 amino acids. V was clipped by 3 bases and J by 4 bases; unmatched bases: 7. Germline V lookup: CDR1 SGHRS, CDR2 YFSETQ. CDR3 DNA sequence: TGCGCCAGCAGCTGGACCCCGGGACAGGGCTATGGCTACACCTTC. Protein: CASSWTPGQGYGYTF.

This chain links TRBV5-8 with TRBJ1-2; D not resolved. The CDR3 is 15 amino acids. Per the germline V gene, CDR1 is SGHTS and CDR2 is YDEGEE. V was clipped by 4 bases and J by 0 bases, with 13 bases between them. CDR3 region: CASSQTPVANYGYTF. DNA for the CDR3: TGTGCCAGCAGCCAAACCCCCGTAGCTAACTATGGCTACACCTTC.

The chain uses TRBV19 and TRBJ1-5; D is possibly TRBD1 (6 bases). V was cut by 9 bases and J by 3 bases, with 18 bases left in between. CDR3 length: 15 amino acids. Germline V CDR1 and CDR2: LNHDA, SQIVND (reference sequence). This chain's CDR3 is CASNSNGQTNQPQHF. For the CDR3, the DNA is TGTGCCAGCAACTCGAACGGACAGACCAATCAGCCCCAGCATTTT.

The genes are TRBV5-1 and TRBJ1-1; 7 bases line up with TRBD1. Germline V gene data show CDR1 as SGHRS and CDR2 as YFSETQ. The CDR3 length is 15 residues. V dropped 4 bases and J dropped 3; count of bases not matched to a gene: 9. The CDR3 region is CASSPTDRFDTEAFF. CDR3 DNA sequence: TGCGCCAGCAGCCCAACGGACAGGTTTGACACTGAAGCTTTCTTT.

The DNA of the CDR3 is TGTGCCAGCAGCTTAGATAAGGGGTGGACTGAAGCTTTCTTT. Its translation is CASSLDKGWTEAFF. J is TRBJ1-1 and V is TRBV11-2; D possibly corresponds to TRBD1 (5 bases). V lost 0 bases and J 5 bases, leaving 10 bases between the germline ends. The germline V gene has CDR1 SGHAT and CDR2 FQNNGV. The CDR3 totals 14 residues.

The chain is built from TRBV18 and TRBJ1-4, with D perhaps matching TRBD1 (6 bases). Germline loops: CDR1 KGHSH, CDR2 LQKENI. V lost 3 bases to trimming and J lost 8 bases, with 16 bases between them. The CDR3 loop spans 15 amino acids. The CDR3 protein is CASSPSAGVGEKLFF. CDR3 bases: TGTGCCAGCTCACCGTCGGCAGGGGTAGGGGAAAAACTGTTTTTT.

The CDR3 DNA follows: TGTGCCAGTAGCACCCTTGGGGGCGCAGCACAGCCCCAGCATTTT. Translated: CASSTLGGAAQPQHF. This chain joins TRBV19 and TRBJ1-5; D possibly corresponds to TRBD1 (6 bases). There are 15 residues in the CDR3. The germline gives CDR1 LNHDA, CDR2 SQIVND (reference sequence). With 6 bases removed from V and 7 bases from J, the gap between germline ends came to 19 bases.

The chain combines TRBV12-5 with TRBJ2-7; weak D call: TRBD2 (5 bases). The V gene lost 1 base and the J gene lost 2 bases, with 15 bases spanning the gap. Germline V gives CDR1 LGHNT, CDR2 FRNRAP. CDR3 length: 16 amino acids. The CDR3 is CASGLARSRVTYEQYF. The CDR3 DNA is TGTGCTAGTGGTTTGGCACGGTCGAGGGTCACCTACGAGCAGTACTTC.

V and J are TRBV19 and TRBJ1-6; 8 nucleotides align to TRBD1. Germline CDR1 reads LNHDA; CDR2 reads SQIVND (reference sequence). V lost 2 bases and J lost 7; bases outside the gene matches: 1. This CDR3 is 14 amino acids long. CDR3: CASSINRGNSPLHF. The CDR3 coding sequence is TGTGCCAGTAGTATAAACAGGGGGAATTCACCCCTCCACTTT.

The gene calls are TRBV3-1 (or the pseudogene TRBV3-2) and TRBJ1-6, with D hard to call. The V gene lost 5 bases and the J gene lost 7 bases, with 9 bases spanning the gap. Germline values: CDR1 LGHDT, CDR2 YNNKEL (reference sequence). This CDR3 region has 13 residues. The CDR3 protein is CASSVDRNSPLHF. The CDR3 coding sequence is TGTGCCAGCAGCGTCGATAGAAATTCACCCCTCCACTTT.